The 27 T cell receptor beta chains below come from one sample, sequenced in a study of blood T cell repertoires in COVID-19. Measured with immunoSEQ multiplex PCR; TCRdb has only the in-frame clones, and not every one. The sample has over 80,000 clones, around nine tenths seen once. The source material was peripheral blood. The origin of the receptors is a man aged 60-69 years with acute or convalescent COVID-19.

The chain has TRBV11-3 and TRBJ2-5; D is possibly TRBD2 (5 bases). V lost 6 bases, J lost 5 bases, and 16 bases lay in between. This CDR3 spans 14 amino acids. The germline V gene encodes CDR1 SGHNT and CDR2 YENEEA. CDR3: CASSSGVSGETQYF. CDR3 bases: TGTGCCAGCAGTTCCGGGGTTTCCGGTGAGACCCAGTACTTC.

CDR3 coding DNA: TGTGCCAGCAGTTTATCGGGAGAGCCCCAGCATTTT. Residues: CASSLSGEPQHF. The chain joins TRBV28 to TRBJ1-5; the D is unclear. With 1 base removed from V and 8 bases from J, the gap between germline ends came to 6 bases. This CDR3 contains 12 residues. Germline lookup yields CDR1 MDHEN and CDR2 SYDVKM.

The chain uses TRBV11-2 and TRBJ2-1; TRBD2 matches 8 bases. The CDR3 runs 15 residues. J gave up 2 bases and V 5 bases, and 5 bases lay outside the gene matches. Germline V CDR1 and CDR2: SGHAT, FQNNGV. CDR3 loop: CASSLPGGAYNEQFF. CDR3 nucleotide sequence: TGTGCCAGCAGCCTCCCGGGAGGGGCCTACAATGAGCAGTTCTTC. The full variable domain, rest sourced from reference TRBV11-2 and TRBJ2-1, is EAGVAQSPRYKIIEKRQSVAFWCNPISGHATLYWYQQILGQGPKLLIQFQNNGVVDDSQLPKDRFSAERLKGVDSTLKIQPAKLEDSAVYLCASSLPGGAYNEQFFGPGTRLTVL.

The chain joins TRBV7-9 to TRBJ2-4, with D hard to call. The germline V and J ends were trimmed by 4 bases and 0 bases, with 10 bases remaining between them. The CDR3 is 15 amino acids. Germline V gives CDR1 SEHNR, CDR2 FQNEAQ (reference sequence). The CDR3 DNA follows: TGTGCCAGCAGCTCCCTCTCCCTAGCCAAAAACATTCAGTACTTC. Translating gives CASSSLSLAKNIQYF.

The V and J genes are TRBV20-1 and TRBJ1-6; TRBD1 matches at 7 bases. Germline trimming cut 4 bases from V and 18 bases from J; bases unmatched to any gene: 9. Germline-derived CDR1 and CDR2 are DFQATT and SNEGSKA (reference sequence). The CDR3 extends over 11 amino acids. The CDR3 DNA sequence: TGCAGTGCTACCGGAGGGGGCCTCCCCCACTTT. Protein: CSATGGGLPHF.

This chain uses TRBV6-5 with TRBJ2-7, with D tentatively TRBD2 (5 bases). Deletions cut 4 bases from V and 5 bases from J, with 12 bases between. Germline CDR1 and CDR2: MNHEY and SVGAGI. The CDR3 extends over 13 amino acids. CDR3 in amino acids: CASSSEGTHEQYF. In nucleotides, the CDR3 is TGTGCCAGCAGTTCTGAGGGAACCCACGAGCAGTACTTC.

The genes are TRBV18 and TRBJ2-7; 16 nucleotides align to TRBD2. The germline gives CDR1 KGHSH, CDR2 LQKENI. V shed 3 bases and J 5 bases; nucleotides not matched to a gene: 4. The CDR3 spans 16 residues. CDR3: CASSPGLAGGPDEQYF. The CDR3 bases are TGTGCCAGCTCACCGGGACTAGCGGGAGGGCCGGACGAGCAGTACTTC.

V usage is TRBV19 and J usage is TRBJ2-7; 8 positions match TRBD2. This CDR3 spans 17 amino acids. V trimming: 4 bases; J trimming: 2 bases; junction bases outside the gene matches: 13. Germline V gives CDR1 LNHDA, CDR2 SQIVND (reference sequence). CDR3 nucleotides: TGTGCCAGTAGTACTAGGGAGGCTAGCGGGTCAACCTACGAGCAGTACTTC. Its protein product is CASSTREASGSTYEQYF.

The CDR3 coding sequence is TGTGCCAGCAGTTTAGATCAGGGGGTTGAAGCTTTCTTT. This gives the protein CASSLDQGVEAFF. The rearrangement links TRBV12-3 or TRBV12-4 to TRBJ1-1; 7 bases align to TRBD1. Germline trimming cut 1 base from V and 7 bases from J; bases unmatched to any gene: 3. This CDR3 has 13 amino acids.

This chain connects TRBV11-3 to TRBJ1-1; TRBD1 might be the D (6 bases). This CDR3 region has 13 residues. Trimming took off 1 base at V and 3 bases at J, with 6 bases between the two ends. Germline V gene data show CDR1 as SGHNT and CDR2 as YENEEA. CDR3: CASSLGTDTEAFF. CDR3 nucleotides: TGTGCCAGCAGCTTAGGGACAGACACTGAAGCTTTCTTT.

V gene TRBV28 combines with J gene TRBJ2-1; D ambiguous. The CDR3 length is 12 residues. V lost 1 base, J lost 6 bases, and 4 bases lay in between. Germline V gives CDR1 MDHEN, CDR2 SYDVKM. The CDR3 coding sequence is TGTGCCAGCAGTTTATTATCCAATGAGCAGTTCTTC. It specifies CASSLLSNEQFF.

The chain couples TRBV19 to TRBJ1-2; 7 bases line up with TRBD1. The CDR3 contains 14 residues. The J segment lost 4 bases and the V segment lost 6 bases, leaving 8 bases of the junction unmatched. Germline V gives CDR1 LNHDA, CDR2 SQIVND (reference sequence). In DNA form, the CDR3 reads TGTGCCAGTAGCGAGGACAGGAACTCCTATGGCTACACCTTC. Its protein product is CASSEDRNSYGYTF.

The chain recombines TRBV19 with TRBJ2-7; D gene unclear. The CDR3 totals 14 residues. The germline V gene encodes CDR1 LNHDA and CDR2 SQIVND (reference sequence). Trimming left V 6 bases short and J 0 bases short, with 12 bases between. Here the CDR3 reads CASRAAASSYEQYF. DNA of the CDR3: TGTGCCAGTAGGGCGGCGGCGAGCTCCTACGAGCAGTACTTC.

The rearrangement joins TRBV6-5 to TRBJ1-3; D remains unclear. Looked up from germline, CDR1 is MNHEY and CDR2 is SVGAGI. The CDR3 covers 13 residues. Trimming took off 6 bases at V and 0 bases at J, with 6 bases between the two ends. Written as DNA, the CDR3 is TGTGCCAGCAGCGAGTCCTCTGGAAACACCATATATTTT. Encoded protein: CASSESSGNTIYF.

This clone has just a few counts. This chain joins TRBV10-3 and TRBJ2-1, with 7 nucleotides matching TRBD2. CDR3 length equals 17 residues. Trimming at V came to 0 bases and at J to 6 bases, leaving 11 bases not matched to a gene. Germline lookup yields CDR1 ENHRY and CDR2 SYGVKD. The CDR3 region is CAISESSGGRSGNEQFF. CDR3 DNA: TGTGCCATCAGTGAGTCGAGCGGCGGGAGATCGGGCAATGAGCAGTTCTTC.

The chain couples TRBV6-2 or TRBV6-3 to TRBJ2-7, with TRBD2 matching over 8 bases. Germline V gives CDR1 MNHEY, CDR2 SVGEGT. The CDR3 spans 15 residues. Losses at the gene ends were 5 bases for V and 1 base for J; bases not matched to a gene: 7. CDR3 sequence: CASSGPGLGSYEQYF. CDR3 bases: TGTGCCAGCAGTGGCCCGGGACTAGGGTCCTACGAGCAGTACTTC.

The genes are TRBV12-3 or TRBV12-4 and TRBJ2-3, with unresolved D. Trimming took 6 bases from V and 3 from J, leaving 10 bases between them. This CDR3 region has 13 residues. CDR3 sequence reads: CASSRFGTDTQYF. The CDR3 DNA is TGTGCCAGCAGCCGCTTCGGGACAGATACGCAGTATTTT.

The J gene is TRBJ1-1, the V gene TRBV7-9; D remains unclear. This CDR3 is 13 amino acids long. V was shortened by 5 bases and J by 3 bases, with 10 bases between the two germline ends. The germline V gene has CDR1 SEHNR and CDR2 FQNEAQ (reference sequence). DNA of the CDR3: TGTGCCAGCAGCCGAGGGAGGGACACTGAAGCTTTCTTT. It specifies CASSRGRDTEAFF.

The V and J genes are TRBV9 and TRBJ2-7, with 10 bases that match TRBD2. From germline, CDR1 is SGDLS and CDR2 YYNGEE. The CDR3 runs to 14 residues. V was clipped by 0 bases and J by 5 bases; unmatched bases: 2. Here the CDR3 reads CASSVEGLADEQYF. CDR3 in DNA: TGTGCCAGCAGCGTAGAAGGACTAGCGGACGAGCAGTACTTC. The entire variable domain, with the rest obtained from reference TRBV9 and TRBJ2-7, is as follows: DSGVTQTPKHLITATGQRVTLRCSPRSGDLSVYWYQQSLDQGLQFLIQYYNGEERAKGNILERFSAQQFPDLHSELNLSSLELGDSALYFCASSVEGLADEQYFGPGTRLTVT.

The chain carries TRBV5-1 and TRBJ2-3; D remains unclear. The length of the CDR3 is 16 residues. The V gene lost 4 bases and the J gene lost 1 base, with 16 bases spanning the gap. CDR1 is SGHRS and CDR2 is YFSETQ in the germline V gene. The CDR3 DNA reads TGCGCCAGCAGCCCCCGGCCTCCTAGAGGCACAGATACGCAGTATTTT. Amino acid sequence: CASSPRPPRGTDTQYF.

The V call is TRBV24-1, the J call TRBJ1-5; 7 nucleotides align to TRBD1. V trimming: 9 bases; J trimming: 4 bases; junction bases outside the gene matches: 8. The CDR3 is 14 amino acids. CDR1 is KGHDR, CDR2 SFDVKD, per germline. The CDR3 reads CATFKTGINQPQHF. CDR3 in DNA: TGTGCCACCTTTAAGACAGGGATAAATCAGCCCCAGCATTTT.

The CDR3 loop is CSATGTSGAYEQYF. CDR3 DNA: TGCAGCGCTACCGGGACTAGCGGAGCCTACGAGCAGTACTTC. The genes are TRBV29-1 and TRBJ2-7; 11 bases are shared with TRBD2. Germline CDR1 reads SQVTM; CDR2 reads ANQGSEA. V was clipped by 7 bases and J by 2 bases; unmatched bases: 7. CDR3 length: 14 amino acids.

This clone was counted between two and nine times. The CDR3 nucleotides read TGTGCCACCAGTGACCTAGCGGGAGGGGCAGGCAATGAGCAGTTCTTC. This translates into CATSDLAGGAGNEQFF. This rearrangement joins TRBV24-1 to TRBJ2-1; 12 bases line up with TRBD2. The CDR3 is made up of 16 amino acids. Germline trimming cut 4 bases from V and 6 bases from J; bases unmatched to any gene: 6. Germline assignment: CDR1 KGHDR and CDR2 SFDVKD.

This clone was seen only once. The genes are TRBV2 and TRBJ1-4; the D is unclear. Germline V lookup: CDR1 SNHLY, CDR2 FYNNEI. This CDR3 comprises 12 residues. Trimming cost V 3 bases and J 7 bases, with 6 bases left between them. CDR3 nucleotide sequence: TGTGCCAGCAGTGATGCGGGTGAAAAACTGTTTTTT. Protein product: CASSDAGEKLFF.

This chain connects TRBV29-1 to TRBJ2-5; D might be TRBD1 (6 bases). The CDR3 length is 13 residues. Germline CDR1 reads SQVTM; CDR2 reads ANQGSEA. Trimming took 2 bases from V and 1 from J, leaving 8 bases between them. Written as DNA, the CDR3 is TGCAGCGTTGAAAGGGACATCCAAGAGACCCAGTACTTC. It yields the protein CSVERDIQETQYF.

V is TRBV19 and J is TRBJ1-5; no clear D gene. Trimming removed 6 bases from V and 0 bases from J, with 9 bases in between. CDR3 length equals 14 residues. CDR1 LNHDA and CDR2 SQIVND come from the germline V gene (reference sequence). As DNA, the CDR3 is TGTGCCAGTAGGCTTCAGAATAGCAATCAGCCCCAGCATTTT. Its translation is CASRLQNSNQPQHF.

This rearrangement joins TRBV9 to TRBJ2-1; 9 positions agree with TRBD2. The CDR3 is 17 residues long. CDR1 SGDLS and CDR2 YYNGEE come from the germline V gene. J was trimmed by 1 base and V by 0 bases; bases with no gene match: 5. The chain's CDR3 is CASSVASGRQSYNEQFF. Written as DNA, the CDR3 is TGTGCCAGCAGCGTAGCCAGCGGGAGGCAATCCTACAATGAGCAGTTCTTC.